A single sample is the source of the 7 T cell receptor beta chains below, sequenced in a study of blood T cell repertoires in COVID-19. Using immunoSEQ multiplex PCR, the repertoire was profiled, and TCRdb retains in-frame clones only, with some absent. The sample contains 250,000 to 350,000 clones, around 85% of which appear only once. The sample taken for sequencing was peripheral blood. Source of these receptors: a human donor with COVID-19, enrolled during active disease. The donor label of this sample is uncertain.

This clone was seen a single time. This CDR3 is also generated by other DNA sequences in the sample. The chain has TRBV6-5 and TRBJ1-1, with D perhaps TRBD1 (6 bases). This CDR3 region has 16 residues. Germline CDR1 is MNHEY and CDR2 is SVGAGI. Trimming removed 0 bases from V and 2 bases from J, with 13 bases in between. The CDR3 spells CASSYSIQGGNTEAFF. The CDR3 coding sequence is TGTGCCAGCAGTTACTCCATACAGGGCGGAAACACTGAAGCTTTCTTT.

The chain joins TRBV19 to TRBJ1-1; D is uncertain. V lost 5 bases and J lost 0, with 7 bases in between. Germline values: CDR1 LNHDA, CDR2 SQIVND (reference sequence). This CDR3 contains 13 residues. CDR3 in amino acids: CASSAQMNTEAFF. In DNA, the CDR3 is TGTGCCAGTAGTGCCCAGATGAACACTGAAGCTTTCTTT.

Written as DNA, the CDR3 is TGCGCCAGCAGAGCGGGAGGGCAGTTCTTC. Protein: CASRAGGQFF. The rearrangement joins TRBV23-1 to TRBJ2-1, with TRBD2 identical over 9 bases. TRBV23-1 is noted as an ORF with a role that remains uncertain. Trimming cost V 6 bases and J 12 bases; bases outside gene matches: 0. CDR3 length: 10 residues.

A single count supports this clone. The chain carries TRBV6-5 and TRBJ2-7, with D possibly TRBD1 on 5 matching bases. V lost 1 base to trimming and J lost 2 bases, with 9 bases between them. Germline V lookup: CDR1 MNHEY, CDR2 SVGAGI. The length of the CDR3 is 14 residues. DNA for the CDR3: TGTGCCAGCAGTTACTTTCAGGGCACCTACGAGCAGTACTTC. Its translation is CASSYFQGTYEQYF.

This clone was found once. The same CDR3 can be traced to other DNA sequences in this sample. The V and J genes are TRBV6-1 and TRBJ1-1; D is undetermined. Per the germline V gene, CDR1 is MNHNS and CDR2 is SASEGT. Trimming took 2 bases from V and 1 from J, leaving 5 bases between them. The CDR3 is made up of 13 amino acids. The CDR3 sequence: CASSELRNTEAFF. The DNA for the CDR3 is TGTGCCAGCAGTGAACTCCGGAACACTGAAGCTTTCTTT.

The CDR3 reads CASSYSASGTGPYEQYF. The CDR3 region has the DNA TGTGCCAGCAGCTATAGCGCGTCTGGGACAGGGCCCTACGAGCAGTACTTC. The chain is built from TRBV7-2 and TRBJ2-7; 9 nucleotides match TRBD1. The J segment lost 2 bases and the V segment lost 4 bases, leaving 12 bases of the junction unmatched. The length of the CDR3 is 17 residues. From germline, CDR1 is SGHTA and CDR2 FQGNSA.

The chain has TRBV27 and TRBJ2-4, with D perhaps TRBD1 (6 bases). The CDR3 has 13 amino acids. The germline V and J ends were trimmed by 5 bases and 15 bases, with 20 bases remaining between them. In germline, CDR1 is MNHEY, CDR2 SMNVEV (reference sequence). The CDR3 region has the DNA TGTGCCAGCAGTCCCATACCCAGGGGAATCTGGTACTTC. This sequence encodes CASSPIPRGIWYF.